This T cell receptor (beta chain) was sequenced in a study of Ad26.COV2.S vaccination and SARS-CoV-2 variants. The protocol was immunoSEQ multiplex PCR, while the TCRdb copy is restricted to in-frame clones and leaves out a portion. In the table there are roughly 460,000 clones, about 89% of which are singletons. Germline V gene sequence: CDR1 LGHNT, CDR2 FRNRAP. There are 16 residues in the CDR3. V dropped 1 base and J dropped 4; count of bases not matched to a gene: 9. Noted treatment: 19 received Ad26.COV2.S at low or high dose, single or two shots; about 5 received placebo; per-sample allocation not given. Specimens were obtained on day 63 following the first vaccine or placebo injection.

The chain combines TRBV12-5 with TRBJ2-5; 7 nucleotides align to TRBD1. The material sequenced was peripheral blood, taken in a trial of Ad26.COV2.S vaccine versus placebo. This TCR was sampled from a person aged 18-60 years who received the Ad26.COV2.S COVID-19 vaccine or a placebo. The CDR3 sequence: CASGLGVTGFSETQYF. Written as DNA, the CDR3 is TGTGCTAGTGGTTTGGGGGTGACAGGGTTCTCAGAGACCCAGTACTTC.